This T cell receptor (beta chain) derives from a study of blood T cell repertoires in COVID-19. About the research overall: Sites across the United States, Italy and Spain contributed samples from acute and convalescent COVID-19.

Libraries were prepared by immunoSEQ multiplex PCR; TCRdb keeps only in-frame clonotypes and omits some of them. The table records approximately 100,000 clones, roughly four fifths of them present only once. Trimming took 5 bases from V and 2 from J, leaving 4 bases between them. CDR3 length equals 12 residues. The genes are TRBV12-3 or TRBV12-4 and TRBJ2-1; D is uncertain. The sample taken for sequencing was peripheral blood. The TCR was taken from a human donor in a cohort sampled during active COVID-19. The CDR3 spells CASSPAYNEQFF. The CDR3 DNA reads as TGTGCCAGCAGTCCGGCCTACAATGAGCAGTTCTTC.